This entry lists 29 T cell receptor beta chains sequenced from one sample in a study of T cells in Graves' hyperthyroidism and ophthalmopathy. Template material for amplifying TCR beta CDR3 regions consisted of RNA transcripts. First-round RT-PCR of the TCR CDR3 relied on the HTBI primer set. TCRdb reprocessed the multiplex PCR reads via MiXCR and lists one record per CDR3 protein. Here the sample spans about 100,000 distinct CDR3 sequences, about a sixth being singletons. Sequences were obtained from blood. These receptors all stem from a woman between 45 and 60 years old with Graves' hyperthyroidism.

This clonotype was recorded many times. CDR3 protein: CSVLLAGGSYEQFF. CDR3 sequence (DNA): TGCAGCGTTCTGCTAGCGGGAGGGTCGTATGAGCAGTTCTTC. The chain links TRBV29-1 to TRBJ2-1; TRBD2 aligns across 12 bases. Germline CDR1 SQVTM, CDR2 ANQGSEA. After removal of 5 bases from V and 8 bases from J, the junction contained 7 bases not matched to a gene. This CDR3 has 14 amino acids.

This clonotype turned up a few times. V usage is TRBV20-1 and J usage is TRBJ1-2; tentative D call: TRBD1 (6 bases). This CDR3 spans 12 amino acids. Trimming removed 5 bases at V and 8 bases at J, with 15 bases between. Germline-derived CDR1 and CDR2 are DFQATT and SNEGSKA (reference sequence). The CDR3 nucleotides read TGCAGTGCTGGGAGGGGGGCGGGCGGCTACACCTTC. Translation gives CSAGRGAGGYTF.

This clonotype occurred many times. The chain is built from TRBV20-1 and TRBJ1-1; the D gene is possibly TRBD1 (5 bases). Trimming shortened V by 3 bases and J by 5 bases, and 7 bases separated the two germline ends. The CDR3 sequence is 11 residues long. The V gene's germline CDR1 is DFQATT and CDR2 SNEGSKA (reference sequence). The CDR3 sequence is CSARTVTEAFF. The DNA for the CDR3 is TGCAGTGCTAGGACAGTAACTGAAGCTTTCTTT.

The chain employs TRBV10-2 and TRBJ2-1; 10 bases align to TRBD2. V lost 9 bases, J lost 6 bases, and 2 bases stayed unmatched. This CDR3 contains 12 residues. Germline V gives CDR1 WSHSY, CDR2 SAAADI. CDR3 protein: CASGLAVNEQFF. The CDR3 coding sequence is TGCGCCAGTGGACTAGCGGTCAATGAGCAGTTCTTC.

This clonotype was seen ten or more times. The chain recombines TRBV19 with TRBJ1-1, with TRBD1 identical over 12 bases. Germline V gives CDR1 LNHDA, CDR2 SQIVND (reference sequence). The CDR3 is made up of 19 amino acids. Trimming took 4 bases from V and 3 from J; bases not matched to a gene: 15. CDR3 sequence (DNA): TGTGCCAGTAGTACACGGACCCGGGACAGGGGGCAGTGGTACACTGAAGCTTTCTTT. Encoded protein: CASSTRTRDRGQWYTEAFF. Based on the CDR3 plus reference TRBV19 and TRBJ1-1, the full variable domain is DGGITQSPKYLFRKEGQNVTLSCEQNLNHDAMYWYRQDPGQGLRLIYYSQIVNDFQKGDIAEGYSVSREKKESFPLTVTSAQKNPTAFYLCASSTRTRDRGQWYTEAFFGQGTRLTVV.

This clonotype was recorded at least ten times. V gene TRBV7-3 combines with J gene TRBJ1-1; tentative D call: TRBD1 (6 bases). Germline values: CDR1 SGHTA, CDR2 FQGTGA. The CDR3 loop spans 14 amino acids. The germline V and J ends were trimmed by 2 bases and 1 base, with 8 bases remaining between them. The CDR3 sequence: CASSLLGQNTEAFF. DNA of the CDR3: TGTGCCAGCAGCTTATTGGGACAGAACACTGAAGCTTTCTTT. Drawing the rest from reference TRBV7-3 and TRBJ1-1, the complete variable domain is GAGVSQTPSNKVTEKGKYVELRCDPISGHTALYWYRQSLGQGPEFLIYFQGTGAADDSGLPNDRFFAVRPEGSVSTLKIQRTERGDSAVYLCASSLLGQNTEAFFGQGTRLTVV.

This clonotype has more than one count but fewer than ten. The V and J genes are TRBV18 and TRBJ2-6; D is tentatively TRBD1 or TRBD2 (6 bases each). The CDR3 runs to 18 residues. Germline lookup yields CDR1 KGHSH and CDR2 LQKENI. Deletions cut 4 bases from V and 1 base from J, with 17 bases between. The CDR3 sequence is CASSLLTPGASGANVLTF. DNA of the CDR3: TGTGCCAGCTCACTCTTGACTCCGGGGGCATCTGGGGCCAACGTCCTGACTTTC.

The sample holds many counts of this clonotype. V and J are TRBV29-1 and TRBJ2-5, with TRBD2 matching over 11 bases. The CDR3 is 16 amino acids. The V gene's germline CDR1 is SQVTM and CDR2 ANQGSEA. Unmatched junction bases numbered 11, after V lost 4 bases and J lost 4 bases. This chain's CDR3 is CSVVGLAGGSGETQYF. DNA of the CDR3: TGCAGCGTTGTAGGGCTAGCGGGAGGATCTGGAGAGACCCAGTACTTC.

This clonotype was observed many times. For the CDR3, the DNA is TGCGCCAGCAGCCAAGGGGCACGGAACTATGGCTACACCTTC. Translating gives CASSQGARNYGYTF. V and J are TRBV4-1 and TRBJ1-2; no clear D gene. Trimming removed 1 base at V and 2 bases at J, with 8 bases between. CDR3 length: 14 residues. Germline V CDR1 and CDR2: MGHRA, YSYEKL.

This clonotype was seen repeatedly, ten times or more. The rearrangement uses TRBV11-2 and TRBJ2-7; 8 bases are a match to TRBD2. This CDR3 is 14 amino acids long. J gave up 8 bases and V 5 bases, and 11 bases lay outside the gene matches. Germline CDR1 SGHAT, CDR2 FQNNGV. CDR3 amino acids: CASSPGGLPYKQYV. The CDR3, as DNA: TGTGCCAGCAGCCCGGGGGGGCTCCCGTACAAGCAGTACGTC.

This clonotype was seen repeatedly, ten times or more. Here the CDR3 reads CASSQFRNTEAFF. CDR3 bases: TGTGCCAGCAGCCAATTCAGGAACACTGAAGCTTTCTTT. This rearrangement joins TRBV3-1 to TRBJ1-1; D is unresolved. V dropped 2 bases and J dropped 1 base, with 5 bases sitting between them. Germline loops: CDR1 LGHDT, CDR2 YNNKEL (reference sequence). CDR3 length: 13 residues. The variable domain in full, with the rest retrieved from reference TRBV3-1 and TRBJ1-1, is DTAVSQTPKYLVTQMGNDKSIKCEQNLGHDTMYWYKQDSKKFLKIMFSYNNKELIINETVPNRFSPKSPDKAHLNLHINSLELGDSAVYFCASSQFRNTEAFFGQGTRLTVV.

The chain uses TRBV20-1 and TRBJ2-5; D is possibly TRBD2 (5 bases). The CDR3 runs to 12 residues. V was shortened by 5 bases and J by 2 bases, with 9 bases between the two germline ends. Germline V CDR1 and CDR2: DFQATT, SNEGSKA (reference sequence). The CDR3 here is CSAGTGQETQYF. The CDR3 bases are TGCAGTGCTGGAACGGGGCAAGAGACCCAGTACTTC.

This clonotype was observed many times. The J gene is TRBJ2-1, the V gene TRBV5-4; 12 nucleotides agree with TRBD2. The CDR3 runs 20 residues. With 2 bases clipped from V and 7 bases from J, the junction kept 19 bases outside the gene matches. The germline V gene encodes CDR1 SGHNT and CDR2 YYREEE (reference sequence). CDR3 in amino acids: CASSFGGGIVLAGGGNEQFF. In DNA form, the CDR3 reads TGTGCCAGCAGCTTTGGGGGGGGGATAGTACTAGCGGGAGGAGGGAATGAGCAGTTCTTC.

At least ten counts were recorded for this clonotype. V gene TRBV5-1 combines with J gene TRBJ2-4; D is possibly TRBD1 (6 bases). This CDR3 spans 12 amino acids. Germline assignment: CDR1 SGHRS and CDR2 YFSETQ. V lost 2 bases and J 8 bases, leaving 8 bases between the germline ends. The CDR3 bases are TGCGCCAGCAGCTTACAGGGAGACATTCAGTACTTC. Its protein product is CASSLQGDIQYF.

The CDR3: CSARDLGGRARDTQYF. The CDR3 region has the DNA TGCAGTGCTAGAGATCTCGGCGGGAGGGCCCGGGATACGCAGTATTTT. This chain connects TRBV20-1 to TRBJ2-3; 9 bases agree with TRBD2. Germline V gene sequence: CDR1 DFQATT, CDR2 SNEGSKA (reference sequence). V lost 0 bases to trimming and J lost 6 bases; unmatched junction nucleotides: 10. The CDR3 length is 16 residues.

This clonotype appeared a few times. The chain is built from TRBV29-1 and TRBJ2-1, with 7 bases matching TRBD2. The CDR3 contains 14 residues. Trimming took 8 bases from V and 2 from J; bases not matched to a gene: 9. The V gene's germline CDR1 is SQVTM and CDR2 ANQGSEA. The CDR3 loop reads CSHSRDYTYNEQFF. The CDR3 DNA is TGCAGCCATAGCCGGGACTACACCTACAATGAGCAGTTCTTC.

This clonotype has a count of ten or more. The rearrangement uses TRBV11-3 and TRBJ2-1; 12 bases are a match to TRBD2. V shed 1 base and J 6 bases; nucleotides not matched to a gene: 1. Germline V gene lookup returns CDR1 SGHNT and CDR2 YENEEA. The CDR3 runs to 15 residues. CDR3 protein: CASSLGTSGINEQFF. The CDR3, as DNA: TGTGCCAGCAGCTTAGGGACTAGCGGGATCAATGAGCAGTTCTTC.

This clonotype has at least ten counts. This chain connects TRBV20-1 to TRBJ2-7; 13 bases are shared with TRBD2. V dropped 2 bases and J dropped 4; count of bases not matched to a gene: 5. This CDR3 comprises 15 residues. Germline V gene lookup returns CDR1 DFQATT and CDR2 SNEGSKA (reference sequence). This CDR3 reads CSARPPTSGGYEQYF. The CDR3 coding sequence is TGCAGTGCTAGACCGCCGACTAGCGGGGGGTACGAGCAGTACTTC.

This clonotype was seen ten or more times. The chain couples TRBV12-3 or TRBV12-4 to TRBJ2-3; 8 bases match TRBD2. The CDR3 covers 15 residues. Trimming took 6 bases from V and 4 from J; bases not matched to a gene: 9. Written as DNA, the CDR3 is TGTGCCAGCAGCCCCACCGGGGGGGGCCCAGATACGCAGTATTTT. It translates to CASSPTGGGPDTQYF.

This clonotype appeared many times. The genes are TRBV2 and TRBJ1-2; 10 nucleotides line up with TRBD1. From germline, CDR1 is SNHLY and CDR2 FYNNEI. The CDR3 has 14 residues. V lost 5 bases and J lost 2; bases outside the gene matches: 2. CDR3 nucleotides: TGTGCCAGCAGTCAGGACAGGGGGAACTATGGCTACACCTTC. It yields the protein CASSQDRGNYGYTF.

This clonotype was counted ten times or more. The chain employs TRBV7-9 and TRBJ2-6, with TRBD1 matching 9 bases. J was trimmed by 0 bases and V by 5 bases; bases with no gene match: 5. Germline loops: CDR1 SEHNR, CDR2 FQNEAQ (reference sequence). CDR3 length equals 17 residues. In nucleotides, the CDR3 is TGTGCCAGCAGCACGACAGGGGGTAGCTCTGGGGCCAACGTCCTGACTTTC. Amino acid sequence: CASSTTGGSSGANVLTF. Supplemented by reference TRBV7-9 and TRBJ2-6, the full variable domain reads DTGVSQNPRHKITKRGQNVTFRCDPISEHNRLYWYRQTLGQGPEFLTYFQNEAQLEKSRLLSDRFSAERPKGSFSTLEIQRTEQGDSAMYLCASSTTGGSSGANVLTFGAGSRLTVL.

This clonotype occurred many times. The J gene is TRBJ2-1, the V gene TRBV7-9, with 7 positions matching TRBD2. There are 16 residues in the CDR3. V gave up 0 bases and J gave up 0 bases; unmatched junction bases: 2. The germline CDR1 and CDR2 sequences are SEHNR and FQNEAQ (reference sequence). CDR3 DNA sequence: TGTGCCAGCAGCTTAGCCCTAGCGGTCTCCTACAATGAGCAGTTCTTC. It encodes CASSLALAVSYNEQFF. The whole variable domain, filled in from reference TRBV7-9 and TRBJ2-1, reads DTGVSQNPRHKITKRGQNVTFRCDPISEHNRLYWYRQTLGQGPEFLTYFQNEAQLEKSRLLSDRFSAERPKGSFSTLEIQRTEQGDSAMYLCASSLALAVSYNEQFFGPGTRLTVL.

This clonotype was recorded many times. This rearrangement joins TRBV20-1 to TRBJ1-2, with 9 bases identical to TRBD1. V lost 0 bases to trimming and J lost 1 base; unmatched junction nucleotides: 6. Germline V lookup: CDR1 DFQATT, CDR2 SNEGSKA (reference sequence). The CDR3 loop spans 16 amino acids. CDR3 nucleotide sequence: TGCAGTGCTAGAGATAGTCGGACAGGGGATAACTATGGCTACACCTTC. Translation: CSARDSRTGDNYGYTF.

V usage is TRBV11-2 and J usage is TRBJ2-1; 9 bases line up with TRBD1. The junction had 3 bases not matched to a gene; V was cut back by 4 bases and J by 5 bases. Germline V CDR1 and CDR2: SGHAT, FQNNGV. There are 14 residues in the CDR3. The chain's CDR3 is CASSSGTGHNEQFF. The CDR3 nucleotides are TGTGCCAGCAGCTCCGGGACAGGGCACAATGAGCAGTTCTTC.

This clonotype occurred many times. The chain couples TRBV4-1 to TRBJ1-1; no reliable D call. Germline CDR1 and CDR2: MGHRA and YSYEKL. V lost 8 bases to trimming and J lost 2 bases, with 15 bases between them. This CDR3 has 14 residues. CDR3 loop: CASHGPLKNTEAFF. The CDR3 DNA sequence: TGCGCCAGCCACGGGCCCCTCAAAAACACTGAAGCTTTCTTT.

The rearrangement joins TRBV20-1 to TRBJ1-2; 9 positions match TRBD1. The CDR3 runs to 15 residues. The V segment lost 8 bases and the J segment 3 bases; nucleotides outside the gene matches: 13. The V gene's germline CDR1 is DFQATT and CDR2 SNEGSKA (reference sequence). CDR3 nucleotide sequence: TGCAGTCTTCCAAAGTCACAGGGGGCCTACTATGGCTACACCTTC. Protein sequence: CSLPKSQGAYYGYTF.

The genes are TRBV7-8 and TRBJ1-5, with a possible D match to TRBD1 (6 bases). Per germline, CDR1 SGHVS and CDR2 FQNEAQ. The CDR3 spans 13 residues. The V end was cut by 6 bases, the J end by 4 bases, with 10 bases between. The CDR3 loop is CASRTGPNQPQHF. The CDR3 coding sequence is TGTGCCAGCAGGACAGGACCAAATCAGCCCCAGCATTTT. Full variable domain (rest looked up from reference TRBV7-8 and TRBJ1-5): GAGVSQSPRYKVAKRGQDVALRCDPISGHVSLFWYQQALGQGPEFLTYFQNEAQLDKSGLPSDRFFAERPEGSVSTLKIQRTQQEDSAVYLCASRTGPNQPQHFGDGTRLSIL.

In DNA, the CDR3 is TGTGCCATCAAGGGAGGGGACCCGGGCACCGGGGAGCTGTTTTTT. Its protein is CAIKGGDPGTGELFF. This chain uses TRBV10-3 with TRBJ2-2; TRBD2 aligns across 7 bases. The germline V gene has CDR1 ENHRY and CDR2 SYGVKD. Germline trimming cut 7 bases from V and 4 bases from J; bases unmatched to any gene: 9. CDR3 size: 15 residues.

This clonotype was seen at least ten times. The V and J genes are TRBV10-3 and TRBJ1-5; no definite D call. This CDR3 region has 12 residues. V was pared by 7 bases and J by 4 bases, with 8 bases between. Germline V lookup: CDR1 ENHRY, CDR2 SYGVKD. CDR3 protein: CAIKDTNQPQHF. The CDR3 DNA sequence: TGTGCCATCAAGGATACTAATCAGCCCCAGCATTTT.